Sequencing of this T cell receptor (beta chain) was carried out in a study of cytomegalovirus exposure and HLA in healthy donors. Background on the study: The same platform used for the roughly 600 first-cohort repertoires was also used for the 95 to 150 validation repertoires, as a later analysis reported.

The CDR3 spans 16 residues. Trimming stripped 7 bases from V and 2 bases from J, with 20 bases between. CDR1 is MNHEY and CDR2 is SMNVEV in the germline V gene (reference sequence). Sequenced by immunoSEQ multiplex PCR; TCRdb stores in-frame clones only, minus some. The sample yields roughly 60,000 clones, roughly 94% seen once. Sequenced sample: PBMCs. The receptor was isolated from a man younger than 35 in good health and CMV-seronegative. The rearrangement uses TRBV27 and TRBJ1-1; D call uncertain. In DNA form, the CDR3 reads TGTGCCAGCACTCACCAGGTGAGCGGACGAAACACTGAAGCTTTCTTT. It is translated as CASTHQVSGRNTEAFF.